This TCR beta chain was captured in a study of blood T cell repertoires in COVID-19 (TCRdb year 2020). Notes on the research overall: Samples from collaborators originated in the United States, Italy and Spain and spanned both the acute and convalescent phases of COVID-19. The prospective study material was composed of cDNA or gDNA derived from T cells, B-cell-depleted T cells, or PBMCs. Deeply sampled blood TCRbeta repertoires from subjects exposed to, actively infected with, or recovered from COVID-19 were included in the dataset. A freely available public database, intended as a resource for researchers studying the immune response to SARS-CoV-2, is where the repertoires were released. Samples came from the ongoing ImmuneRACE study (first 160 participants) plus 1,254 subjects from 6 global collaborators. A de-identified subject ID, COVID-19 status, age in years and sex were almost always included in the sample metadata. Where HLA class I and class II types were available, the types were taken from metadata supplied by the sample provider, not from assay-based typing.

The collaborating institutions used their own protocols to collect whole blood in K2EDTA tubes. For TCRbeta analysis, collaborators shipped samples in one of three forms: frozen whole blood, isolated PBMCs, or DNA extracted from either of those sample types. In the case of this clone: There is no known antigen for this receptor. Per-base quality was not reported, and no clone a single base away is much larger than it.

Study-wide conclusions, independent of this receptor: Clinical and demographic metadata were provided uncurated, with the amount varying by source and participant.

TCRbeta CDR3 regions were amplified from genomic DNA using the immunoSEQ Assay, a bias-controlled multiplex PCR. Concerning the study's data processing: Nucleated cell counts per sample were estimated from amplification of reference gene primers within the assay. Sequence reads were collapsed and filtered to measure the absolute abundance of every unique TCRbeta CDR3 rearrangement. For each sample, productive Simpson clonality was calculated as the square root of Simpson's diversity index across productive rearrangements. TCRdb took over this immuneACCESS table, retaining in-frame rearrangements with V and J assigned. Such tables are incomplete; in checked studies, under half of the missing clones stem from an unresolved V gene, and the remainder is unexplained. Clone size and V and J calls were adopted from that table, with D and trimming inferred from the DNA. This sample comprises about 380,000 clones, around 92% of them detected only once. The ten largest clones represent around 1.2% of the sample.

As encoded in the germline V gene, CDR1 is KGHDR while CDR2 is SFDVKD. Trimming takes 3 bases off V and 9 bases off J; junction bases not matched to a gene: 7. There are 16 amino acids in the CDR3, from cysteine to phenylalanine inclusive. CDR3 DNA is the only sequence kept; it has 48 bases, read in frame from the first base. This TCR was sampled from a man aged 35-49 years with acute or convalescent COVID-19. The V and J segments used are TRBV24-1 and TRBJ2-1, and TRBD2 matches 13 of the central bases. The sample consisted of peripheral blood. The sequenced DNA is TGTGCCACCAGTGATCAGACTAGCGGGGGGAAGGCTGAGCAGTTCTTC. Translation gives CATSDQTSGGKAEQFF.